Sequencing of this TCR beta chain was carried out in a study of T-cell reconstitution after alpha-beta-depleted transplantation in children. This clonotype was recorded a few times. Preparation of the TCRbeta library was carried out with unique molecular identifiers. Using its own MiXCR run on the PCR reads, TCRdb lists one record per CDR3 protein. The sample includes 200,000 to 250,000 distinct CDR3 sequences, about 8.8% of them seen just once. This CDR3 comprises 13 residues. V lost 4 bases and J 4 bases, leaving 9 bases between the germline ends. From germline, CDR1 is SGHRS and CDR2 YFSETQ. This TCR was recovered from a human donor who donated a stem cell graft to a child with SCID. This specimen was PBMCs from the stem cell graft donor, taken from the stem cell graft. The chain links TRBV5-1 to TRBJ1-5, with D hard to call. The CDR3 bases are TGCGCCAGCAGCATGACACCTAATCAGCCCCAGCATTTT. Protein sequence: CASSMTPNQPQHF.